This is a list of T cell receptor beta chains from one sample in a study of shared T cell receptors in the human thymus. Here immunoSEQ multiplex PCR was the method, and the copy in TCRdb shows in-frame clones only, minus some. Of fewer than 700,000 clones in the sample, approximately 90% are singletons; the top ten hold roughly 0.0097%. The same sample was also used in a study of human thymus T cells.

The sequenced sample was thymocytes. The receptor set was obtained from a boy in the first two years of life with a congenital heart defect. Each CDR3 is given with its conserved first and last residue. The D gene is left open where the match is weak. A clone size is listed for some rows: how often the clone was seen (once, few, many), or a class if it is expanded.

-	TRBV28	14	TRBJ2-4	TRBD1	TGTGCCAGCAGCTCCGACAGGGGGAAAAACATTCAGTACTTC	CASSSDRGKNIQYF
-	TRBV27	15	TRBJ1-4	-	TGTGCCAGCACCCCCGTCGGGTTAACTAATGAAAAACTGTTTTTT	CASTPVGLTNEKLFF
-	TRBV18	16	TRBJ2-3	TRBD2	TGTGCCAGCTTCACCATGGGAGGGAGGCCCACAGATACGCAGTATTTT	CASFTMGGRPTDTQYF
-	TRBV7-8	18	TRBJ1-2	TRBD1	TGTGCCAGCAGCTTATGGATGGACAGGGACACCCCTTACTATGGCTACACCTTC	CASSLWMDRDTPYYGYTF
once	TRBV19	18	TRBJ2-1	TRBD2	TGTGCCAGTAGTATAGAGGCCCCTCGAGCGGGAGGCTCCAATGAGCAGTTCTTC	CASSIEAPRAGGSNEQFF
-	TRBV5-4	13	TRBJ2-5	TRBD2	TGTGCCAGCAGCTTGCGGGGGGACGAGACCCAGTACTTC	CASSLRGDETQYF
-	TRBV7-9	16	TRBJ1-1	-	TGTGCCAGCAGCTTATGGAACCCGGGGATGAACACTGAAGCTTTCTTT	CASSLWNPGMNTEAFF
-	TRBV29-1	15	TRBJ2-4	TRBD1	TGCAGCGCAGACAGGGGATTGTCGGCCAAAAACATTCAGTACTTC	CSADRGLSAKNIQYF
-	TRBV9	15	TRBJ2-1	-	TGTGCCAGCAGCGGATCAGGGTTTTTCTACAATGAGCAGTTCTTC	CASSGSGFFYNEQFF
-	TRBV11-3	15	TRBJ2-7	TRBD1	TGTGCCAGCAGCTTAGGGACAGGGGAGGCCTACGAGCAGTACTTC	CASSLGTGEAYEQYF
-	TRBV11-2	16	TRBJ1-2	-	TGTGCCAGCAGCTCAAACGATCCCCGAGGGAACCCCGGCTACACCTTC	CASSSNDPRGNPGYTF
-	TRBV4-3	16	TRBJ2-1	TRBD2	TGCGCCAGCAGCCAGATAGCGGGAGATTGGGCCAATGAGCAGTTCTTC	CASSQIAGDWANEQFF
-	TRBV14	14	TRBJ1-2	-	TGTGCCAGCAGCCCTCTCACACGAAACTATGGCTACACCTTC	CASSPLTRNYGYTF
-	TRBV6-6	15	TRBJ1-4	-	TGTGCCAGCAGTTCAGCGTTAGAGGCAAATGAAAAACTGTTTTTT	CASSSALEANEKLFF
-	TRBV6-5	15	TRBJ2-7	-	TGTGCCAGCAGTTACTCGGGCAGCCCGTCCTACGAGCAGTACTTC	CASSYSGSPSYEQYF
-	TRBV27	16	TRBJ1-1	-	TGTGCCAGCAGTTTATTCCGGGGGGCGCGGAACACTGAAGCTTTCTTT	CASSLFRGARNTEAFF
-	TRBV28	14	TRBJ1-1	-	TGTGCCAGCAGTTCCGGAAGACGGGGCACTGAAGCTTTCTTT	CASSSGRRGTEAFF
-	TRBV9	15	TRBJ2-5	TRBD1	TGTGCCAGCAGCGCGGACAGGGGTTTGCAAGAGACCCAGTACTTC	CASSADRGLQETQYF
-	TRBV29-1	12	TRBJ1-4	-	TGCAGCGTTGGACAGGTCTATGAAAAACTGTTTTTT	CSVGQVYEKLFF
-	TRBV25-1	14	TRBJ1-1	TRBD1	TGTGCCAGCAGTAAAAGGGGGCTCTTCACTGAAGCTTTCTTT	CASSKRGLFTEAFF
-	TRBV28	18	TRBJ2-1	TRBD2	TGTGCCAGCAGTTTATTGACCGGACTAGCGGGAGCCTACAATGAGCAGTTCTTC	CASSLLTGLAGAYNEQFF
-	TRBV7-2	15	TRBJ1-5	TRBD1	TGTGCCAGCAGCTTAGGGGACAGGGTCGGGCAGCCCCAGCATTTT	CASSLGDRVGQPQHF
-	TRBV19	14	TRBJ1-1	-	TGTGCCAGTAGTATTTTAGTTATGAACACTGAAGCTTTCTTT	CASSILVMNTEAFF
-	TRBV27	15	TRBJ2-7	TRBD1	TGTGCCAGCAGTGGCATGGGACAGGGGACCTACGAGCAGTACTTC	CASSGMGQGTYEQYF
-	TRBV18	17	TRBJ2-2	TRBD2	TGTGCCAGCTCACCGTACGCTAGCGGGGAGTACACCGGGGAGCTGTTTTTT	CASSPYASGEYTGELFF
-	TRBV30	12	TRBJ1-2	TRBD1	TGTGCCTGGAGTGGAACAGGGGATGGCTACACCTTC	CAWSGTGDGYTF
-	TRBV2	13	TRBJ1-2	TRBD1	TGTGCCTCCACAGGGGGACACAACTATGGCTACACCTTC	CASTGGHNYGYTF
-	TRBV7-9	15	TRBJ2-7	TRBD2	TGTGCCAGCAGCTTCCCTAGCGGGAGGGCCACCGAGCAGTACTTC	CASSFPSGRATEQYF
-	TRBV28	17	TRBJ1-1	TRBD1	TGTGCCAGCAGTTTTTCCCTACAGGGGGCTTTAAACGCTGAAGCTTTCTTT	CASSFSLQGALNAEAFF
-	TRBV5-6	16	TRBJ2-3	TRBD1	TGTGCCAGCAGCTTCCCCCTGGGACAGGGCACAGATACGCAGTATTTT	CASSFPLGQGTDTQYF
once	TRBV6-6	14	TRBJ2-5	-	TGTGCCAGCAGTTACCCACAGGGAAGGAAGACCCAGTACTTC	CASSYPQGRKTQYF